This T cell receptor (beta chain) is from a study of blood T cell repertoires in COVID-19. Assay used: immunoSEQ multiplex PCR; TCRdb lists only in-frame clones, some missing. The sample carries some 270,000 clones, more than 70% recorded once. The CDR3 is 19 residues long. Germline V gene sequence: CDR1 MDHEN, CDR2 SYDVKM. The junction had 19 bases not matched to a gene; V was cut back by 3 bases and J by 4 bases. This chain uses TRBV28 with TRBJ1-2; 8 bases map to TRBD1. The sequenced material came from peripheral blood. The sequence was collected from an elderly woman with COVID-19, enrolled during active disease. The DNA of the CDR3 is TGTGCCAGCAGTTTCTCCGGCCTTCCCGGGACAGGACTTCCCTATGGCTACACCTTC. It encodes CASSFSGLPGTGLPYGYTF.